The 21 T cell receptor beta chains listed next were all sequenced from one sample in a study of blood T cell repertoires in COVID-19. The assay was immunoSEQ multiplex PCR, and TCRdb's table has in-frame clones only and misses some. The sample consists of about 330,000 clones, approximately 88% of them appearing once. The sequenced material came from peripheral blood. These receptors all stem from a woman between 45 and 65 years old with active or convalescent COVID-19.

The DNA of the CDR3 is TGTGCCAGCAGCCAAGGGGGGACGGGGGGCTATGGCTACACCTTC. Translating gives CASSQGGTGGYGYTF. The gene calls are TRBV4-2 and TRBJ1-2; the D gene is possibly TRBD1 (5 bases). Germline-derived CDR1 and CDR2 are LGHNA and YNFKEQ. The CDR3 totals 15 residues. Trimming took 1 base from V and 4 from J, leaving 13 bases between them.

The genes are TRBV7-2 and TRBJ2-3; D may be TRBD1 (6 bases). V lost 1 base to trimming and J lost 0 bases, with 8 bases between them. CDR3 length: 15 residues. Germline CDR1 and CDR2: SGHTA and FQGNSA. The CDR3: CASSLGQVSTDTQYF. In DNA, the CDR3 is TGTGCCAGCAGCTTAGGACAGGTTAGCACAGATACGCAGTATTTT.

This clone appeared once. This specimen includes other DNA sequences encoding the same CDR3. CDR3 nucleotides: TGTGCCAGCAGCGGGAACACTGAAGCTTTCTTT. Its translation is CASSGNTEAFF. The V call is TRBV28, the J call TRBJ1-1; D gene unclear. The V end lost 6 bases, the J end lost 1 base, and 3 bases lay between the germline ends. CDR3 length equals 11 residues. CDR1 and CDR2 from the germline V gene are MDHEN and SYDVKM.

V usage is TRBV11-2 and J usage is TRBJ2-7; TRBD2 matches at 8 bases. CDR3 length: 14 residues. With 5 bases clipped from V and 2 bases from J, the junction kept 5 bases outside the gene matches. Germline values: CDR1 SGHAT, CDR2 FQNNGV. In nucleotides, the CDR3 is TGTGCCAGCAGCCCCCGGGGGGGGGCCTACGAGCAGTACTTC. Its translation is CASSPRGGAYEQYF.

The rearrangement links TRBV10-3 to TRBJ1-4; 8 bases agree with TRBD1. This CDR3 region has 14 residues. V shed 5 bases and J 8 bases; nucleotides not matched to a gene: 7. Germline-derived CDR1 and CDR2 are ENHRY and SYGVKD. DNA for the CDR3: TGTGCCATCAGTCTTGACAGGGGCGTAGAAAAACTGTTTTTT. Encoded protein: CAISLDRGVEKLFF.

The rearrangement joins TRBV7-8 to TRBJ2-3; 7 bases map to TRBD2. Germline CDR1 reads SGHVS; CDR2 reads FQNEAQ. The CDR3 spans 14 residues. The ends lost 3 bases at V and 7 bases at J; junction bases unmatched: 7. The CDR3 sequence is CASSFAGVQNTQYF. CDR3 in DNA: TGTGCCAGCAGCTTTGCGGGAGTTCAAAATACGCAGTATTTT.

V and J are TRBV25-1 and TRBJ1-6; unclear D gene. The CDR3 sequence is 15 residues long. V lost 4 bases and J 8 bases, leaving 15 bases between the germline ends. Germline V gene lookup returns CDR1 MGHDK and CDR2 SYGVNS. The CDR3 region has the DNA TGTGCCAGCAGTGTAAAGCCCCACGCGGATTCACCCCTCCACTTT. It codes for CASSVKPHADSPLHF.

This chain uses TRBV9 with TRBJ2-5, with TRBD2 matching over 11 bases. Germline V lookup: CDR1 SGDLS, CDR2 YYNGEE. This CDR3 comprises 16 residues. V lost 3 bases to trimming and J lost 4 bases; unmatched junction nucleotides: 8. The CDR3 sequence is CASSEGGLAVGETQYF. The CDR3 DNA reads TGTGCCAGCAGCGAAGGGGGACTAGCGGTTGGAGAGACCCAGTACTTC.

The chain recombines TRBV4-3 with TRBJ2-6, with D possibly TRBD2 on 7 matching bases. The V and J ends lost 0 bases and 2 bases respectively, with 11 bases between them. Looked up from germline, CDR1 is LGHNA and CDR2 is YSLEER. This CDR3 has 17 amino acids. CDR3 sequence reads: CASSQDTGGAGANVLTF. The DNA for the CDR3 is TGCGCCAGCAGCCAAGATACGGGGGGCGCTGGGGCCAACGTCCTGACTTTC.

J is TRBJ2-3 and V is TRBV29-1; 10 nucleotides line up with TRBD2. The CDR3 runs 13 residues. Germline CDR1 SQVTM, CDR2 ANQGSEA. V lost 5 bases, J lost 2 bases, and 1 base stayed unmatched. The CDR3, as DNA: TGCAGCGTTCTAGCGGGGGACACAGATACGCAGTATTTT. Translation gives CSVLAGDTDTQYF.

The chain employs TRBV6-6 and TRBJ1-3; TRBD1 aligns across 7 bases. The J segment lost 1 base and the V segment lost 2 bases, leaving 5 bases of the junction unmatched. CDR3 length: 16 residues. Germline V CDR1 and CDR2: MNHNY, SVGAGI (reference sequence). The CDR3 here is CASSYPGTVSGNTIYF. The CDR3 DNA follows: TGTGCCAGCAGTTACCCCGGGACAGTTTCTGGAAACACCATATATTTT.

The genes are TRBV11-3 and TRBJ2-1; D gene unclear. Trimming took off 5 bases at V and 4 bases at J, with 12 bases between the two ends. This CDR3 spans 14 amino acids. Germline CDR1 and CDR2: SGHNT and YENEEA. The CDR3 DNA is TGTGCCAGCAGCCCTTACAGAGCATACAATGAGCAGTTCTTC. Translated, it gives CASSPYRAYNEQFF. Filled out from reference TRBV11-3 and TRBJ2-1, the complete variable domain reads EAGVVQSPRYKIIEKKQPVAFWCNPISGHNTLYWYLQNLGQGPELLIRYENEEAVDDSQLPKDRFSAERLKGVDSTLKIQPAELGDSAVYLCASSPYRAYNEQFFGPGTRLTVL.

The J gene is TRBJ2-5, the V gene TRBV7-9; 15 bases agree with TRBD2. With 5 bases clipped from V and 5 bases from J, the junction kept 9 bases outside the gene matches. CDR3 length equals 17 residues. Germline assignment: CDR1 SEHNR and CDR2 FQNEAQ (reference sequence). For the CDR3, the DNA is TGTGCCAGCAGCCTCAGGACTAGCGGGGGGGCTGACGAGACCCAGTACTTC. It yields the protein CASSLRTSGGADETQYF.

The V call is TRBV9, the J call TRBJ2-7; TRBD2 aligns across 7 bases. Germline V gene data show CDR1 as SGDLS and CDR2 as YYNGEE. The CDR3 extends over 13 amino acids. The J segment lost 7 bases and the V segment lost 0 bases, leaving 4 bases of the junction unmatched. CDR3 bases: TGTGCCAGCAGCGTAGCTACGCGGGAGGAGCAGTACTTC. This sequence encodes CASSVATREEQYF.

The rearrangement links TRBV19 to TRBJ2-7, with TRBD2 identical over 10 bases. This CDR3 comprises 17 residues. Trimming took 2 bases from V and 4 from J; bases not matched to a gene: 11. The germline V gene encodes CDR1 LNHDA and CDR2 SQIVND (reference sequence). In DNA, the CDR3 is TGTGCCAGTAGTATAAGGAGCGGGAGGGCCAGTTCTTACGAGCAGTACTTC. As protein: CASSIRSGRASSYEQYF.

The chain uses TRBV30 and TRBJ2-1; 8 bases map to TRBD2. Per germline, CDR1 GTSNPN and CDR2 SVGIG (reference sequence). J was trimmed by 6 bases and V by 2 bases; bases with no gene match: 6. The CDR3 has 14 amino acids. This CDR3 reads CAWSLSGRGNEQFF. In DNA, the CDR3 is TGTGCCTGGAGTCTAAGCGGGAGAGGCAATGAGCAGTTCTTC. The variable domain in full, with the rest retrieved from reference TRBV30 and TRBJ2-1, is SQTIHQWPATLVQPVGSPLSLECTVEGTSNPNLYWYRQAAGRGLQLLFYSVGIGQISSEVPQNLSASRPQDRQFILSSKKLLLSDSGFYLCAWSLSGRGNEQFFGPGTRLTVL.

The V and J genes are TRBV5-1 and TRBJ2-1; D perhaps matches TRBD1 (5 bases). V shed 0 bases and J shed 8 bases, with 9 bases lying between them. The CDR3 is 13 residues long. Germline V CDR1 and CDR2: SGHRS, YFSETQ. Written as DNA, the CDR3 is TGCGCCAGCAGCTTGGGTTCAGGGTATGAGCAGTTCTTC. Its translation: CASSLGSGYEQFF. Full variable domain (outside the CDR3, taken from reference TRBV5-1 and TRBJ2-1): KAGVTQTPRYLIKTRGQQVTLSCSPISGHRSVSWYQQTPGQGLQFLFEYFSETQRNKGNFPGRFSGRQFSNSRSEMNVSTLELGDSALYLCASSLGSGYEQFFGPGTRLTVL.

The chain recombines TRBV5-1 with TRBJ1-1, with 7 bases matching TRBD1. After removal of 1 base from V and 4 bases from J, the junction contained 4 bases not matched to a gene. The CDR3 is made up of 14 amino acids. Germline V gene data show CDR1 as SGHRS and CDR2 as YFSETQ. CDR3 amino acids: CASSLPGTATEAFF. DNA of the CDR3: TGCGCCAGCAGCTTGCCTGGGACAGCCACTGAAGCTTTCTTT. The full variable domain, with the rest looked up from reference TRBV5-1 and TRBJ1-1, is KAGVTQTPRYLIKTRGQQVTLSCSPISGHRSVSWYQQTPGQGLQFLFEYFSETQRNKGNFPGRFSGRQFSNSRSEMNVSTLELGDSALYLCASSLPGTATEAFFGQGTRLTVV.

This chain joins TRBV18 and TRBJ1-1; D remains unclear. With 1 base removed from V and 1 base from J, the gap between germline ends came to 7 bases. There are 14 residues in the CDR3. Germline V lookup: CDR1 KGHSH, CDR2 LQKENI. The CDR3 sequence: CASSPQNGNTEAFF. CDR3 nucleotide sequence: TGTGCCAGCTCACCACAAAACGGGAACACTGAAGCTTTCTTT.

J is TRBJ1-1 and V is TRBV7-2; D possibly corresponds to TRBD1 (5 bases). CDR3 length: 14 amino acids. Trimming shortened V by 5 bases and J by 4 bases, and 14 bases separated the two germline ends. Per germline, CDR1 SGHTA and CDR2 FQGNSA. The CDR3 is CASSPDMRSTEAFF. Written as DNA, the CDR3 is TGTGCCAGCAGCCCGGACATGAGGAGCACTGAAGCTTTCTTT. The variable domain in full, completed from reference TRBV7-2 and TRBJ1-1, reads GAGVSQSPSNKVTEKGKDVELRCDPISGHTALYWYRQSLGQGLEFLIYFQGNSAPDKSGLPSDRFSAERTGGSVSTLTIQRTQQEDSAVYLCASSPDMRSTEAFFGQGTRLTVV.

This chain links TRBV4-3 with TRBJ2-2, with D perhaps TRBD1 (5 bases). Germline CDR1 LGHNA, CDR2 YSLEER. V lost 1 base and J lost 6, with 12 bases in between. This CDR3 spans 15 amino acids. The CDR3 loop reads CASSQGGRVAGELFF. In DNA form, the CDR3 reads TGCGCCAGCAGCCAAGGCGGCAGGGTGGCCGGGGAGCTGTTTTTT.